Listed below are T cell receptor beta chains from one sample, sequenced in a study of beta chain features in type 1 diabetes. Method: immunoSEQ multiplex PCR; TCRdb's copy keeps in-frame clones and lacks some. The table includes approximately 170,000 clones, just over 9% detected once. The sample was central memory CD4+ T cells from blood. These receptors all stem from a woman younger than 30 in good health. Both conserved end residues are part of each CDR3. A D gene is named only where the DNA matches it firmly. Size tells how often a clone was seen (once, few, many) or the class of an expanded clone, and some rows leave it out.

v_gene	d_gene	j_gene	abundance	CDR3aa	CDR3nt
TRBV29-1	-	TRBJ2-5	few	CSVAGQTAGETQYF	TGCAGCGTCGCGGGACAGACCGCCGGAGAGACCCAGTACTTC
TRBV5-1	TRBD1	TRBJ1-1	few	CASSLFGQGQTTEAFF	TGCGCCAGCAGCTTATTCGGACAGGGACAGACCACTGAAGCTTTCTTT
TRBV29-1	TRBD1	TRBJ1-4	-	CSVAGTANEKLFF	TGCAGCGTTGCCGGGACAGCTAATGAAAAACTGTTTTTT
TRBV7-9	-	TRBJ1-1	-	CASSRITGHSTEAFF	TGTGCCAGCAGCCGTATTACGGGACACTCCACTGAAGCTTTCTTT
TRBV5-4	-	TRBJ1-1	many	CASSQGQMNTEAFF	TGTGCCAGCAGCCAAGGACAGATGAACACTGAAGCTTTCTTT
TRBV2	-	TRBJ2-1	few	CASTGLASVNEQFF	TGTGCCAGCACCGGGCTAGCGTCCGTCAATGAGCAGTTCTTC
TRBV30	-	TRBJ2-1	-	CAWSPDDYEQFF	TGTGCCTGGAGTCCCGACGACTATGAGCAGTTCTTC
TRBV6-6	-	TRBJ1-1	few	CASSFSTGRYTEAFF	TGTGCCAGCAGTTTCTCGACAGGACGTTACACTGAAGCTTTCTTT
TRBV30	-	TRBJ2-1	-	CAWRMAGSSYNEQFF	TGTGCCTGGAGGATGGCGGGGAGCTCCTACAATGAGCAGTTCTTC
TRBV7-6	TRBD2	TRBJ2-7	many	CASSKESGRGLSEQYF	TGTGCCAGCAGCAAAGAGAGCGGGAGGGGGCTCTCCGAGCAGTACTTC
TRBV5-1	TRBD1	TRBJ2-3	-	CASSFDRVADTQYF	TGCGCCAGCAGCTTCGACAGGGTGGCAGATACGCAGTATTTT
TRBV6-6	-	TRBJ2-2	-	CASSYPTETGELFF	TGTGCCAGCAGTTACCCGACAGAGACCGGGGAGCTGTTTTTT
TRBV18	TRBD1	TRBJ1-3	-	CASSPRQGSSGNTIYF	TGTGCCAGCTCACCCCGACAGGGAAGTTCTGGAAACACCATATATTTT
TRBV29-1	TRBD1	TRBJ1-2	-	CSVEPDRGRDRGYGYTF	TGCAGCGTTGAACCTGACAGGGGGAGGGATCGTGGCTATGGCTACACCTTC
TRBV4-1	-	TRBJ1-1	few	CASSPGPGGAFF	TGCGCCAGCAGCCCCGGCCCCGGGGGAGCTTTCTTT
TRBV9	-	TRBJ1-2	few	CASSENVDNYGYTF	TGTGCCAGCAGCGAGAACGTAGATAACTATGGCTACACCTTC
TRBV2	TRBD1	TRBJ2-2	many	CASSWTGETGELFF	TGTGCCAGCAGTTGGACAGGGGAGACCGGGGAGCTGTTTTTT
TRBV6-5	TRBD1	TRBJ2-7	-	CASSAGTGSAYEQYF	TGTGCCAGCAGCGCGGGGACAGGTTCTGCCTACGAGCAGTACTTC
TRBV7-7	TRBD1	TRBJ2-7	few	CASSLRQGSTYEQYF	TGTGCTAGCAGCCTAAGACAGGGATCCACCTACGAGCAGTACTTC
TRBV2	-	TRBJ1-2	-	CASSEAGAEGYTF	TGTGCCAGCAGTGAAGCAGGGGCAGAGGGCTACACCTTC
TRBV30	-	TRBJ1-2	many	CAWSELSYGYTF	TGTGCCTGGAGCGAACTCTCCTATGGCTACACCTTC
TRBV19	-	TRBJ2-6	-	CASLTWRASGANVLTF	TGTGCCAGTCTCACCTGGAGGGCCTCTGGGGCCAACGTCCTGACTTTC
TRBV5-1	TRBD2	TRBJ2-1	few	CASSGGGYNEQFF	TGCGCCAGCAGCGGCGGGGGGTACAATGAGCAGTTCTTC
TRBV6-1	TRBD1	TRBJ1-5	-	CASSLQGAQPQHF	TGTGCCAGCAGCCTACAGGGGGCACAGCCCCAGCATTTT
TRBV7-8	-	TRBJ1-3	-	CASSLSGRSSGNTIYF	TGTGCCAGCAGCTTAAGCGGCAGGAGCTCTGGAAACACCATATATTTT
TRBV11-2	TRBD1	TRBJ2-1	few	CASSPVSDRGDEQFF	TGTGCCAGCAGCCCCGTGTCGGACAGGGGCGATGAGCAGTTCTTC
TRBV2	-	TRBJ2-5	-	CASRVSGGTQYF	TGTGCCAGCAGGGTATCCGGGGGGACCCAGTACTTC
TRBV5-1	TRBD1	TRBJ2-7	once	CASSTGQTSSYEQYF	TGCGCCAGCAGCACGGGACAGACCTCTTCCTACGAGCAGTACTTC
TRBV10-3	TRBD2	TRBJ2-1	-	CATGLAGNNEQFF	TGTGCCACGGGACTAGCGGGGAACAATGAGCAGTTCTTC
TRBV29-1	TRBD1	TRBJ1-3	many	CSALGQGSGNTIYF	TGCAGCGCTCTCGGACAGGGCTCTGGAAACACCATATATTTT
TRBV6-5	-	TRBJ1-2	few	CASSSHPSTANYGYTF	TGTGCCAGCAGTTCACACCCTAGCACCGCTAACTATGGCTACACCTTC
TRBV9	-	TRBJ1-3	-	CASSFTGTNRNTIYF	TGTGCCAGCAGCTTCACCGGGACAAATAGAAACACCATATATTTT
TRBV18	-	TRBJ1-2	-	CASSSTRSPYGYTF	TGTGCCAGCTCATCCACCAGGTCGCCTTATGGCTACACCTTC